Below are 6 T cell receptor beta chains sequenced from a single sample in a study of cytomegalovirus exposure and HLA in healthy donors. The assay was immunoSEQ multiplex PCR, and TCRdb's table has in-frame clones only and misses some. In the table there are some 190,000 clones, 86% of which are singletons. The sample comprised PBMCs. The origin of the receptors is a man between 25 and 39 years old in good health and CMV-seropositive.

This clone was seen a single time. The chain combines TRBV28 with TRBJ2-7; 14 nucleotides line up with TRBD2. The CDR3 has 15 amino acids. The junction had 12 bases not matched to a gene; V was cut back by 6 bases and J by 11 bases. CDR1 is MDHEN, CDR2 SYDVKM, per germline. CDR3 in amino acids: CASSPKPGLAGEEYF. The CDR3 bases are TGTGCCAGCAGCCCGAAGCCGGGACTAGCGGGAGAGGAGTACTTC.

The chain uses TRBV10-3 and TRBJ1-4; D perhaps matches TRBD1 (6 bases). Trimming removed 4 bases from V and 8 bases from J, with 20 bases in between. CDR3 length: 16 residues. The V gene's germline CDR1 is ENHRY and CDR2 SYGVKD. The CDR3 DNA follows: TGTGCCATCAGTGCTGGACAGCAGGGGTTCCGGGAAAAACTGTTTTTT. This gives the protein CAISAGQQGFREKLFF.

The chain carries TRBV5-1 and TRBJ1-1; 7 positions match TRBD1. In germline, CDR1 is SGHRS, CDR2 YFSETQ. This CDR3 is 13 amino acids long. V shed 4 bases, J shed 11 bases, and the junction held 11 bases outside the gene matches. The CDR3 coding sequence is TGCGCCAGCAGCACCCCAGACAGGGAGAGGGCTTTCTTT. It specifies CASSTPDRERAFF.

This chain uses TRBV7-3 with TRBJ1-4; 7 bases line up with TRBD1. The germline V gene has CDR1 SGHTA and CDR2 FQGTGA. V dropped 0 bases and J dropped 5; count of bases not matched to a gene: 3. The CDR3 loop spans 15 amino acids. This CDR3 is CASSLTGTANEKLFF. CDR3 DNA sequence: TGTGCCAGCAGCTTAACGGGGACAGCAAATGAAAAACTGTTTTTT. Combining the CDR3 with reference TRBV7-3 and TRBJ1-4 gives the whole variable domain GAGVSQTPSNKVTEKGKYVELRCDPISGHTALYWYRQSLGQGPEFLIYFQGTGAADDSGLPNDRFFAVRPEGSVSTLKIQRTERGDSAVYLCASSLTGTANEKLFFGSGTQLSVL.

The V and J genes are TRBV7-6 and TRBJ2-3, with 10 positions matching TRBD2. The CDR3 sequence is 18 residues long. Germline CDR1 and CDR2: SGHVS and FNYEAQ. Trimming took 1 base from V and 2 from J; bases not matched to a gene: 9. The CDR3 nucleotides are TGTGCCAGCAGCTTAGGCCGGGGTAGCGGGAGGACCACAGATACGCAGTATTTT. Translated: CASSLGRGSGRTTDTQYF. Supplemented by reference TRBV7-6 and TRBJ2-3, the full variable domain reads GAGVSQSPRYKVTKRGQDVALRCDPISGHVSLYWYRQALGQGPEFLTYFNYEAQQDKSGLPNDRFSAERPEGSISTLTIQRTEQRDSAMYRCASSLGRGSGRTTDTQYFGPGTRLTVL.

In DNA, the CDR3 is TGTGCCACCAGCAGAGGGACAGGACGGAATGAAAAACTGTTTTTT. Amino acids: CATSRGTGRNEKLFF. The V gene is TRBV15, the J gene TRBJ1-4; 7 bases are shared with TRBD1. The junction had 4 bases not matched to a gene; V was cut back by 1 base and J by 5 bases. CDR3 length: 15 amino acids. Looked up from germline, CDR1 is LNHNV and CDR2 is YYDKDF (reference sequence).